The T cell receptor (beta chain) described here comes from a study of radiation and T cells in renal cell carcinoma. Study summary: Nephrectomy followed 15 Gy stereotactic body radiation by 4 weeks. Study-level points and caveats: In blood, top tumor clones expanded by 2 weeks, shrinking by 4.

This clone was seen a handful of times. Its target is not known. Time point denoted: blood 2 weeks post-SBRT. Documented treatment: 15 Gy SBRT to primary tumor, nephrectomy 4 weeks later. Serial blood draws occurred at baseline and 2 and 4 weeks post-SBRT. Trimming cost V 3 bases and J 2 bases, with 8 bases left between them. CDR1 and CDR2 (germline): SGDLS, YYNGEE. This CDR3 region has 13 residues. Only in-frame clones appear in the TCRdb table, and some are missing; sequencing was by immunoSEQ multiplex PCR. This sample yields about 120,000 clones, of which around 81% are seen a single time; 5% to 6.5% belongs to the top ten.

The V call is TRBV9, the J call TRBJ1-1; no firm D call. This TCR derives from a man between 45 and 60 years old with renal cell carcinoma. The specimen was blood, collected from a patient whose treatment included radiotherapy and nephrectomy. The CDR3 reads CASSEDTNTEAFF. CDR3 DNA sequence: TGTGCCAGCAGCGAAGACACAAACACTGAAGCTTTCTTT.